Reported below is one TCR beta chain. In the authors' methods: Researchers report that nucleated cell counts were estimated from reference gene primer amplification. The repertoire was sequenced with immunoSEQ multiplex PCR; TCRdb's copy has only in-frame clones and lacks some. The D gene and trimming were derived from the DNA, and the V and J assignments and clone size from that table. The repertoire holds 70,000 to 100,000 clones, with around three quarters as singletons. This CDR3 comprises 13 residues. CDR1 SNHLY and CDR2 FYNNEI come from the germline V gene. V lost 6 bases, J lost 8 bases, and 7 bases stayed unmatched. These data belong to a study of blood T cell repertoires in COVID-19. Whole-study context: There were acute and convalescent COVID-19 samples, and they came from the United States, Italy and Spain. T cells, B-cell-depleted T cells, or PBMCs supplied cDNA or gDNA.

The V gene is TRBV2, the J gene TRBJ1-2, with TRBD1 identical over 9 bases. This receptor was obtained from a woman aged 55-69 years in a cohort sampled during active or convalescent COVID-19. Sequencing was carried out using peripheral blood. The CDR3 DNA reads TGTGCCAGCAGGAACAGGGGGCTAGGAGGCTACACCTTC. Amino acid sequence: CASRNRGLGGYTF.